This T cell receptor beta chain was documented in a study of memory CD4+ T cells and cytomegalovirus serostatus. Whole-study context: Of the healthy Belgian adults, 9 were CMV seropositive and around 22 seronegative.

Per germline, CDR1 LNHDA and CDR2 SQIVND (reference sequence). The V end was cut by 3 bases, the J end by 0 bases, with 9 bases between. The CDR3 covers 15 residues. TCRdb keeps only in-frame clones here, not all; method: immunoSEQ multiplex PCR. This sample has 40,000 to 55,000 clones; under 90% occur once, and the top ten carry roughly 0.59%. Single viable CD3+CD4+CD8-CD45RO+ cells were sorted as the memory CD4+ T cells. After thawing, CD4+ T cells were positively selected. This rearrangement joins TRBV19 to TRBJ2-1; D is unclear. The TCR comes from an adult in good health and CMV-seronegative. The sequencing sample was made of memory CD4+ T cells from blood. The DNA for the CDR3 is TGTGCCAGTAGTATCACAAGGGTCTCCTACAATGAGCAGTTCTTC. This gives the protein CASSITRVSYNEQFF.